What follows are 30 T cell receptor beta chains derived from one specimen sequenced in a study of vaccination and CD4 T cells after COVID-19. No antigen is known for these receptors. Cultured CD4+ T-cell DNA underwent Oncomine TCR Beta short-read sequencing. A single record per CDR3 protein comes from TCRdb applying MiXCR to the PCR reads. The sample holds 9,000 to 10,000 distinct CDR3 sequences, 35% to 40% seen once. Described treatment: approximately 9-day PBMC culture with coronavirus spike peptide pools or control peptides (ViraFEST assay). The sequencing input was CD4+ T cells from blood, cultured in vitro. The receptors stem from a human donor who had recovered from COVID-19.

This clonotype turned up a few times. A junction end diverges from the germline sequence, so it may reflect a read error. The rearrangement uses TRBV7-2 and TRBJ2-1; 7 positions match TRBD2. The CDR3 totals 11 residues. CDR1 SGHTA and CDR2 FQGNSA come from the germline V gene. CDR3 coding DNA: TGTGCCAGCAGCTTAGGAGGGGCGGGGGTCTTC. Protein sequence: CASSLGGAGVF. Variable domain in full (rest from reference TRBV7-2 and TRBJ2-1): GAGVSQSPSNKVTEKGKDVELRCDPISGHTALYWYRQSLGQGLEFLIYFQGNSAPDKSGLPSDRFSAERTGGSVSTLTIQRTQQEDSAVYLCASSLGGAGVFGPGTRLTVL.

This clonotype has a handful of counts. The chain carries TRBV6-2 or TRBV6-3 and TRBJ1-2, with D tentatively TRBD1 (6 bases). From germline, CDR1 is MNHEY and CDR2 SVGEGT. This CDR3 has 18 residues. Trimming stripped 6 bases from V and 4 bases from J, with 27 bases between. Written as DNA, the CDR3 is TGTGCCAGCAGCCTGCCCCCGTTGGCCCGACGGGGGCCCTATGGCTACACCTTC. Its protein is CASSLPPLARRGPYGYTF.

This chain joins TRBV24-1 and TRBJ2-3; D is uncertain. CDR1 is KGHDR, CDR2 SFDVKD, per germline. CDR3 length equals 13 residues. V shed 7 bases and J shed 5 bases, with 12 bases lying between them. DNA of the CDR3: TGTGCCACCAGCCCCGGGCCCCAAGATACGCAGTATTTT. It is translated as CATSPGPQDTQYF.

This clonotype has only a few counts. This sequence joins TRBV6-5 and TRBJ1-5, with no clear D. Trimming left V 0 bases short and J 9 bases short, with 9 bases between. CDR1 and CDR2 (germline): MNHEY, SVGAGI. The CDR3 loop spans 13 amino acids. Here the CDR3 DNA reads TGTGCCAGCAGTTACTCGATAGACCGGCCCCAGCATTTT. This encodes CASSYSIDRPQHF.

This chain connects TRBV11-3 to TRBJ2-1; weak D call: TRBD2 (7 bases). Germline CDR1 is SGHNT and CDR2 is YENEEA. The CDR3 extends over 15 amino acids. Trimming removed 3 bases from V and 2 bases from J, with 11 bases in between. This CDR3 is CASSFEGGTYNEQFF. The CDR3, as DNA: TGTGCCAGCAGCTTTGAGGGGGGGACCTACAATGAGCAGTTCTTC. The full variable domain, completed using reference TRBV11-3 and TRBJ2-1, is EAGVVQSPRYKIIEKKQPVAFWCNPISGHNTLYWYLQNLGQGPELLIRYENEEAVDDSQLPKDRFSAERLKGVDSTLKIQPAELGDSAVYLCASSFEGGTYNEQFFGPGTRLTVL.

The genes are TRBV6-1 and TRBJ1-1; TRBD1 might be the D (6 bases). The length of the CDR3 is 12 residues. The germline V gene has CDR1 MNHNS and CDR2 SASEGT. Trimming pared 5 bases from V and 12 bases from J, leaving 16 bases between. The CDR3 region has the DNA TGTGCCAGCAGTACAATAACAGGGTCTACTTTCTTT. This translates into CASSTITGSTFF.

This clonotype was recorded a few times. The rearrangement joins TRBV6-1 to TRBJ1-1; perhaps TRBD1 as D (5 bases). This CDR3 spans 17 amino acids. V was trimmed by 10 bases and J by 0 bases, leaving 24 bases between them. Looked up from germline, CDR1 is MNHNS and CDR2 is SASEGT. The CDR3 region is CATLRPLKGKLNTEAFF. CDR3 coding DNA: TGTGCCACCCTCAGACCGTTGAAGGGGAAATTGAACACTGAAGCTTTCTTT.

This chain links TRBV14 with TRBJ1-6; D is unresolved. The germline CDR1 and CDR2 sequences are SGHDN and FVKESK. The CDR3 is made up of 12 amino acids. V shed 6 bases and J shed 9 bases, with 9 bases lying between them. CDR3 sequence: CASSFIGSPLHF. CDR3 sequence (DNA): TGTGCCAGCAGTTTTATCGGTTCACCCCTCCACTTT.

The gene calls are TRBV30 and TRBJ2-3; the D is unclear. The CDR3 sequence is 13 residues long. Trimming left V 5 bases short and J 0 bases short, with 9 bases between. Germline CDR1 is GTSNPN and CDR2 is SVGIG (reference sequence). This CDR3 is CAWASTSTDTQYF. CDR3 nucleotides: TGTGCCTGGGCATCGACTAGCACAGATACGCAGTATTTT.

The CDR3 reads CASSPQGGGADTQYF. CDR3 bases: TGTGCCAGCTCACCACAAGGCGGGGGGGCAGATACGCAGTATTTT. The chain recombines TRBV18 with TRBJ2-3; TRBD2 matches at 9 bases. CDR3 size: 15 residues. The ends lost 1 base at V and 4 bases at J; junction bases unmatched: 3. Germline CDR1 reads KGHSH; CDR2 reads LQKENI.

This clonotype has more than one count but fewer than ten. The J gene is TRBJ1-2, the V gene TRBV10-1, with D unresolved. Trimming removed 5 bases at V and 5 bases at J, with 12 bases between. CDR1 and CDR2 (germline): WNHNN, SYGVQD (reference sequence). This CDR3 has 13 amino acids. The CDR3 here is CASSPTKGYGYTF. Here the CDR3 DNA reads TGCGCCAGCAGTCCGACGAAAGGTTATGGCTACACCTTC.

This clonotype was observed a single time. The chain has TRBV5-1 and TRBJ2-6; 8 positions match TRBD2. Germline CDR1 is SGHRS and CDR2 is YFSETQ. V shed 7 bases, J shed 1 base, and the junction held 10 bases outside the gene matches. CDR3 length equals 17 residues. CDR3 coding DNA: TGCGCCAGCCGTTCGCCGCGGGGGGAATCTGGGGCCAACGTCCTGACTTTC. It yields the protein CASRSPRGESGANVLTF.

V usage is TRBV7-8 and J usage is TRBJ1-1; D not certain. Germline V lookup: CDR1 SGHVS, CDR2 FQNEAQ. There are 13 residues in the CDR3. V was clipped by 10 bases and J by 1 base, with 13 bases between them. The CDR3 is CATIRAPNTEAFF. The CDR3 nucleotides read TGTGCCACTATCCGGGCGCCGAACACTGAAGCTTTCTTT. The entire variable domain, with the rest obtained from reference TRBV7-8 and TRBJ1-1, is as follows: GAGVSQSPRYKVAKRGQDVALRCDPISGHVSLFWYQQALGQGPEFLTYFQNEAQLDKSGLPSDRFFAERPEGSVSTLKIQRTQQEDSAVYLCATIRAPNTEAFFGQGTRLTVV.

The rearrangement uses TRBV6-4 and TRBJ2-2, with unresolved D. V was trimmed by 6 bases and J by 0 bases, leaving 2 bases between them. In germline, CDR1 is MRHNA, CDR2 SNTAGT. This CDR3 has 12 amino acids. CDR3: CASRPNTGELFF. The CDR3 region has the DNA TGTGCCAGCAGACCGAACACCGGGGAGCTGTTTTTT.

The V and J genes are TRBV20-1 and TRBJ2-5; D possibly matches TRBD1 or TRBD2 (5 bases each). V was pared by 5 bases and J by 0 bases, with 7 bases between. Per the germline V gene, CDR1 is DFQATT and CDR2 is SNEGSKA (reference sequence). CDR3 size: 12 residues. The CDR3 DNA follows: TGCAGTGCTCCGGGGCACCAAGAGACCCAGTACTTC. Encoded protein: CSAPGHQETQYF.

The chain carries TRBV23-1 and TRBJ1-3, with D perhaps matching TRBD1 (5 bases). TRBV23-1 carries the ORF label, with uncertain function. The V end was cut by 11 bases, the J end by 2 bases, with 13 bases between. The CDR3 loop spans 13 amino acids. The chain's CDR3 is CAVTSGTGNTIYF. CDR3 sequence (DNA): TGCGCCGTCACTTCAGGGACTGGAAACACCATATATTTT.

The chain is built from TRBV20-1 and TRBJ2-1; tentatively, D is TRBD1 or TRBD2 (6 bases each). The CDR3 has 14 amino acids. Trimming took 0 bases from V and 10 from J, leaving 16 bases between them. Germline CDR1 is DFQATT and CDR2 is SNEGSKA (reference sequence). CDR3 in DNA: TGCAGTGCTAGAGATGCGGTAAAGGGGGGCGAGCAGTTCTTC. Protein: CSARDAVKGGEQFF.

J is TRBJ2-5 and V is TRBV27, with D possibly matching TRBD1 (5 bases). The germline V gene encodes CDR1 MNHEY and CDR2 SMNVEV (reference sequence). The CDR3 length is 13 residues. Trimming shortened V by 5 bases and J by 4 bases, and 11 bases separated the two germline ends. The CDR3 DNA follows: TGTGCCAGCAGTGGCAGGGTCTCAGAGACCCAGTACTTC. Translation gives CASSGRVSETQYF.

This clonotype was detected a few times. CDR3 in amino acids: CASSLEGLGRSGYTF. The CDR3 DNA sequence: TGTGCCAGCAGCTTGGAGGGACTCGGGAGGTCAGGTTACACCTTC. The genes are TRBV5-4 and TRBJ1-2; tentatively, D is TRBD1 (5 bases). This CDR3 has 15 residues. Trimming stripped 0 bases from V and 11 bases from J, with 20 bases between. The germline V gene encodes CDR1 SGHNT and CDR2 YYREEE (reference sequence).

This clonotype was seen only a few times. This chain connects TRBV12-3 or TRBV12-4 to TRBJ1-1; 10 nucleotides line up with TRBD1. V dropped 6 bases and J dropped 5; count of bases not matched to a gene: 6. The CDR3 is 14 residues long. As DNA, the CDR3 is TGTGCCAGCAGCCCCAGGGGACAGGGGACTGAAGCTTTCTTT. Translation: CASSPRGQGTEAFF.

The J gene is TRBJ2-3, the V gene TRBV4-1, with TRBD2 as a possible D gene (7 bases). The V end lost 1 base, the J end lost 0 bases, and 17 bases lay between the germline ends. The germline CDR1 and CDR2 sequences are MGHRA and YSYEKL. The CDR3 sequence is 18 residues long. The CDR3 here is CASSQGASGTSSTDTQYF. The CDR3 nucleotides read TGCGCCAGCAGCCAAGGGGCGAGCGGGACATCTAGCACAGATACGCAGTATTTT.

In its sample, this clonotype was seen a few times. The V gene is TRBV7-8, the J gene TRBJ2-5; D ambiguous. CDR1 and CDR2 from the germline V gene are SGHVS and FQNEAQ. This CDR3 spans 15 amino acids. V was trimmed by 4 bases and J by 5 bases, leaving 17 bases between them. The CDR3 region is CASSSQYVRSETQYF. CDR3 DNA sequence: TGTGCCAGCAGCTCCCAGTACGTCCGAAGCGAGACCCAGTACTTC.

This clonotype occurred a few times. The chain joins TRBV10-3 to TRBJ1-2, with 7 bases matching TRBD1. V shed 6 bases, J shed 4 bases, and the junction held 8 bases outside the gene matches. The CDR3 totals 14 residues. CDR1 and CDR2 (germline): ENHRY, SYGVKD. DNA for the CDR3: TGTGCCATCAGCCCGACAGGGATAGCCTATGGCTACACCTTC. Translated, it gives CAISPTGIAYGYTF.

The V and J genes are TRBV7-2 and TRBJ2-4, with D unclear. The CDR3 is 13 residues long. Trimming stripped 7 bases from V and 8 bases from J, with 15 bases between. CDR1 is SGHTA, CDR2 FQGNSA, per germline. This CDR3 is CASTPGSLDIQYF. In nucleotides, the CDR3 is TGTGCCAGCACCCCGGGCTCGCTGGACATTCAGTACTTC.

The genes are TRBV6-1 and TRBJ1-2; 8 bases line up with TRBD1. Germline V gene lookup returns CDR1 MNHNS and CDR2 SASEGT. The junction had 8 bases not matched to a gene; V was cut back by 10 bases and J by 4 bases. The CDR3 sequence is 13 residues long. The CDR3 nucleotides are TGTGCCATCAGGGACAGGATTAGCTATGGCTACACCTTC. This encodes CAIRDRISYGYTF.

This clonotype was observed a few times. CDR3 region: CASSLQGTSNQPQHF. CDR3 bases: TGTGCCAGCAGCTTACAAGGGACTAGCAATCAGCCCCAGCATTTT. J is TRBJ1-5 and V is TRBV11-2; tentatively, D is TRBD1 (5 bases). Germline lookup yields CDR1 SGHAT and CDR2 FQNNGV. V lost 2 bases to trimming and J lost 0 bases, with 8 bases between them. This CDR3 is built from 15 residues.

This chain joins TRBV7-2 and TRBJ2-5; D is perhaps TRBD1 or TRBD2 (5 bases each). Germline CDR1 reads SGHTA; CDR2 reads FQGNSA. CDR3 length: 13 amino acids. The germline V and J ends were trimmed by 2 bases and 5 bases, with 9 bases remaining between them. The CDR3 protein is CASSLRGRETQYF. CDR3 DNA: TGTGCCAGCAGCTTACGGGGACGGGAGACCCAGTACTTC.

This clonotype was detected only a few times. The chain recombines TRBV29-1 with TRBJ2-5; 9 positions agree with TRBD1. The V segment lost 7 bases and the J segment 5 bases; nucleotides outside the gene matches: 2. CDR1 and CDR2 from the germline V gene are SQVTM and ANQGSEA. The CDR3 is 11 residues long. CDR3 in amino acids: CSGDRDETQYF. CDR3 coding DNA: TGCAGCGGGGACAGGGACGAGACCCAGTACTTC.

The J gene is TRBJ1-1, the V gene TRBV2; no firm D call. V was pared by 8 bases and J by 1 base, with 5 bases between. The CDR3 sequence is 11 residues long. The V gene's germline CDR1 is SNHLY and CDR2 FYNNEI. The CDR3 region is CASQKNTEAFF. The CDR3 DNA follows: TGTGCCAGCCAGAAGAACACTGAAGCTTTCTTT.

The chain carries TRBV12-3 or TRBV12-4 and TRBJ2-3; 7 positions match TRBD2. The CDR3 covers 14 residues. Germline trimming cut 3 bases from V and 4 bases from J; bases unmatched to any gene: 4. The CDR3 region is CASSFMRGSDTQYF. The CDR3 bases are TGTGCCAGCAGTTTTATGCGGGGGTCAGATACGCAGTATTTT.